This T cell receptor (beta chain) was sequenced during a study of vaccination and CD4 T cells after COVID-19. Overall study context: Stimuli were overlapping spike peptide pools of SARS-CoV-2 and three common cold coronaviruses (HCoV-NL63, HCoV-OC43, HCoV-229E).

The treatment was: approximately 9-day PBMC culture with coronavirus spike peptide pools or control peptides (ViraFEST assay). There were positive PCR dates ranging from March to December 2020, all predating US Alpha, Beta and Delta variants. Half-medium replacement with fresh IL-2 medium took place on days 3 and 7. Oncomine TCR Beta short-read sequencing was applied to DNA from cultured CD4+ T cells. Using the QIAamp micro DNA kit, genomic DNA was extracted from the CD4+ T cells that had been cultured. TCRdb fed the PCR reads into MiXCR, producing one record per CDR3 protein. The table records about 13,000 distinct CDR3 sequences, roughly 46% of them present only once. This clonotype appeared a few times. Its matching antigen is unknown. V was cut by 2 bases and J by 8 bases, with 27 bases left in between. The CDR3 has 18 residues. CDR1 and CDR2 from the germline V gene are MNHEY and SMNVEV (reference sequence).

The rearrangement links TRBV27 to TRBJ1-1; D possibly corresponds to TRBD1 (5 bases). This receptor was obtained from a human donor who had recovered from COVID-19. The material was CD4+ T cells from blood, cultured in vitro, obtained before SARS-CoV-2 vaccination. CDR3 in amino acids: CASSLRGLGVGREGEAFF. In DNA, the CDR3 is TGTGCCAGCAGTTTACGGGGATTGGGGGTAGGGAGGGAAGGGGAAGCTTTCTTT.